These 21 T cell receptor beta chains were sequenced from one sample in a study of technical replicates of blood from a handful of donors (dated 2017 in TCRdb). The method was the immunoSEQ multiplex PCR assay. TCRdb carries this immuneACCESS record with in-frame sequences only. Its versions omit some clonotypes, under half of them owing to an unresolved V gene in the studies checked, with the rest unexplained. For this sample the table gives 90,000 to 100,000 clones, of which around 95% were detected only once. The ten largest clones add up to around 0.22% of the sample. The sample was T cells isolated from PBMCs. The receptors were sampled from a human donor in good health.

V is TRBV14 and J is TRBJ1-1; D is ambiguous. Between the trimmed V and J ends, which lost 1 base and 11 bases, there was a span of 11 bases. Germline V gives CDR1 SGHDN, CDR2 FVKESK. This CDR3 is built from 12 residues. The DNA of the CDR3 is TGTGCCAGCAGCCAAGGAACGAGGATTGCTTTCTTT. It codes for CASSQGTRIAFF. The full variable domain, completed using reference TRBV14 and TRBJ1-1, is EAGVTQFPSHSVIEKGQTVTLRCDPISGHDNLYWYRRVMGKEIKFLLHFVKESKQDESGMPNNRFLAERTGGTYSTLKVQPAELEDSGVYFCASSQGTRIAFFGQGTRLTVV.

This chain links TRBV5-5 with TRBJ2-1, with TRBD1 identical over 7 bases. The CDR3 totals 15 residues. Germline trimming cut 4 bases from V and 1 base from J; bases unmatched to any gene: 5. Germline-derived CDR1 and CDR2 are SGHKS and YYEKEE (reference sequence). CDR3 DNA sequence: TGTGCCAGCAGCATAACACAGGGGTCCTACAATGAGCAGTTCTTC. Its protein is CASSITQGSYNEQFF.

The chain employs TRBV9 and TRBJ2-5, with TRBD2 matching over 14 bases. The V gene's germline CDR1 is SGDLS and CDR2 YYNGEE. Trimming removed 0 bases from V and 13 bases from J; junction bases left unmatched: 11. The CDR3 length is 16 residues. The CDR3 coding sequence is TGTGCCAGCAGCGTAGAGGGGGGACTAGCGGGGGCCATCCTGTACTTC. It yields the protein CASSVEGGLAGAILYF.

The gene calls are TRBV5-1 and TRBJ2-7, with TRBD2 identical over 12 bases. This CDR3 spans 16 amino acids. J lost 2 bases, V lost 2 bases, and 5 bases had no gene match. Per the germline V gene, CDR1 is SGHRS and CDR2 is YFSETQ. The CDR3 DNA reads TGCGCCAGCAGCTTTCGTCTAGCGGGAGGGCCCTACGAGCAGTACTTC. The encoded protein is CASSFRLAGGPYEQYF.

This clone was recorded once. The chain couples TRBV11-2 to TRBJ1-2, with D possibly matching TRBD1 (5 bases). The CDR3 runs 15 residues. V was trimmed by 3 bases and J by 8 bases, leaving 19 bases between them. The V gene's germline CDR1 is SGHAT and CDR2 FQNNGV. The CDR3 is CASSLLRAQGVGYTF. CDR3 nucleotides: TGTGCCAGCAGCTTGCTCCGGGCCCAAGGGGTCGGCTACACCTTC.

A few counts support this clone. As DNA, the CDR3 is TGTGCCTCGGGGGTATCGGGGGGTGTGGGCACTGAAGCTTTCTTT. This encodes CASGVSGGVGTEAFF. The chain employs TRBV30 and TRBJ1-1, with a possible D match to TRBD1 (5 bases). CDR1 and CDR2 from the germline V gene are GTSNPN and SVGIG (reference sequence). This CDR3 is built from 15 residues. Trimming took off 7 bases at V and 4 bases at J, with 22 bases between the two ends.

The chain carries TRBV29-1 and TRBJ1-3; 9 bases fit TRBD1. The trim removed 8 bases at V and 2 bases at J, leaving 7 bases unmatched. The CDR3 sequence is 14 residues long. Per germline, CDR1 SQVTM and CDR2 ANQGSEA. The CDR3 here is CSHTDRGAGNTIYF. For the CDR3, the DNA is TGCAGCCATACGGACAGGGGTGCTGGAAACACCATATATTTT. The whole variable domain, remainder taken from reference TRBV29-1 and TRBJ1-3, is SAVISQKPSRDICQRGTSLTIQCQVDSQVTMMFWYRQQPGQSLTLIATANQGSEATYESGFVIDKFPISRPNLTFSTLTVSNMSPEDSSIYLCSHTDRGAGNTIYFGEGSWLTVV.

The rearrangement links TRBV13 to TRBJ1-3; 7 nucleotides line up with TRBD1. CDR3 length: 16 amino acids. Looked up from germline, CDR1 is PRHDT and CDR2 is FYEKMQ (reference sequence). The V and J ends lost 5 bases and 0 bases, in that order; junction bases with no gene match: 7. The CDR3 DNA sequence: TGTGCCAGCAGCCCCAGGGGGGAAAGCTCTGGAAACACCATATATTTT. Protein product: CASSPRGESSGNTIYF.

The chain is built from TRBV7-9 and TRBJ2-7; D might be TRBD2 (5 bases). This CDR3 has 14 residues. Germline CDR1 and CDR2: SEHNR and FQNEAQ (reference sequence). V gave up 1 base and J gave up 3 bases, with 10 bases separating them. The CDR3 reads CASSLDLGLYEQYF. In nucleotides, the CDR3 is TGTGCCAGCAGCTTAGACCTAGGACTCTACGAGCAGTACTTC. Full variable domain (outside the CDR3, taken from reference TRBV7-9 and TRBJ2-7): DTGVSQNPRHKITKRGQNVTFRCDPISEHNRLYWYRQTLGQGPEFLTYFQNEAQLEKSRLLSDRFSAERPKGSFSTLEIQRTEQGDSAMYLCASSLDLGLYEQYFGPGTRLTVT.

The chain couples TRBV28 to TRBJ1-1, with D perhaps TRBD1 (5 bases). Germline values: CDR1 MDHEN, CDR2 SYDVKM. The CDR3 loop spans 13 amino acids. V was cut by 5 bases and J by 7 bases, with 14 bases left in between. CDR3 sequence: CASSTPGFGEAFF. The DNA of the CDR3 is TGTGCCAGCAGTACACCAGGGTTTGGTGAAGCTTTCTTT. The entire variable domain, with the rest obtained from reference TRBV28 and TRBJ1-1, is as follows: DVKVTQSSRYLVKRTGEKVFLECVQDMDHENMFWYRQDPGLGLRLIYFSYDVKMKEKGDIPEGYSVSREKKERFSLILESASTNQTSMYLCASSTPGFGEAFFGQGTRLTVV.

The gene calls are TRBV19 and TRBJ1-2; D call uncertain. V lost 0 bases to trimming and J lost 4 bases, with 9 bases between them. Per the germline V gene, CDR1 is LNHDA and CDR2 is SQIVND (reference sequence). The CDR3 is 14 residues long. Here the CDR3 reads CASSIDRRVYGYTF. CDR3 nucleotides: TGTGCCAGTAGTATAGATCGGCGGGTCTATGGCTACACCTTC.

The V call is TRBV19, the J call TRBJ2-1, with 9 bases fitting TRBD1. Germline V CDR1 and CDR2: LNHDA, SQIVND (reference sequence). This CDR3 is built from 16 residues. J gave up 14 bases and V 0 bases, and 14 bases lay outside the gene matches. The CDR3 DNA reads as TGTGCCAGTAGTATAGATCAAGGGACAGGGTTTAAGTTTAAGTTCTTC. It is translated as CASSIDQGTGFKFKFF.

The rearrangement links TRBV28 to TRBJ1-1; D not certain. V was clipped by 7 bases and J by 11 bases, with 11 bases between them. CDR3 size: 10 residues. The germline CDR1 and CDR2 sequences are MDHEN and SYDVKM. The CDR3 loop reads CASIGSGAFF. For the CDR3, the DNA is TGTGCCAGCATCGGGAGCGGGGCTTTCTTT.

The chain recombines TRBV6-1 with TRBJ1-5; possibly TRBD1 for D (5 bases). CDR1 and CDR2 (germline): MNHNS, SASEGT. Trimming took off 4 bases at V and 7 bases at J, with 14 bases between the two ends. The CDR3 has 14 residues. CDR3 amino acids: CASSADMGDQPQHF. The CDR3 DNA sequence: TGTGCCAGCAGTGCGGACATGGGCGACCAGCCCCAGCATTTT.

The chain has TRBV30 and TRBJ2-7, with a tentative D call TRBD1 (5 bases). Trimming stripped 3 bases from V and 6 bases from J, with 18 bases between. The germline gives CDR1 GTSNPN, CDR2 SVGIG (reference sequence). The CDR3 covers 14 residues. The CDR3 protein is CAWRPEGARSEQYF. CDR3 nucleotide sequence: TGTGCCTGGAGGCCGGAAGGGGCTAGGAGCGAGCAGTACTTC. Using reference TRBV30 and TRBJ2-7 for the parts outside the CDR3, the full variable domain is SQTIHQWPATLVQPVGSPLSLECTVEGTSNPNLYWYRQAAGRGLQLLFYSVGIGQISSEVPQNLSASRPQDRQFILSSKKLLLSDSGFYLCAWRPEGARSEQYFGPGTRLTVT.

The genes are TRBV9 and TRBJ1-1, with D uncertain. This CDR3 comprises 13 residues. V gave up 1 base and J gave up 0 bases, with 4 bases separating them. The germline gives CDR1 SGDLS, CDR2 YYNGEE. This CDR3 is CASSVRLNTEAFF. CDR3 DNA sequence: TGTGCCAGCAGCGTACGTCTGAACACTGAAGCTTTCTTT.

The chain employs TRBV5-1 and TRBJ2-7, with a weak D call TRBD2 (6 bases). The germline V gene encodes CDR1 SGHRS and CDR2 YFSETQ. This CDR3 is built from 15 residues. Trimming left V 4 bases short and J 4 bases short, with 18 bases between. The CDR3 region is CASSARDSPMYEQYF. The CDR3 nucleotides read TGCGCCAGCAGCGCACGGGACTCCCCCATGTACGAGCAGTACTTC.

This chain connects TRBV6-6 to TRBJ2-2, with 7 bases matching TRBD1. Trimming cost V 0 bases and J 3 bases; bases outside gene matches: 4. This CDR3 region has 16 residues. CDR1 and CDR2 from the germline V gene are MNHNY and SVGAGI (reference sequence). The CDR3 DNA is TGTGCCAGCAGTTACTCTGAGGGGGCCCACACCGGGGAGCTGTTTTTT. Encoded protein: CASSYSEGAHTGELFF.

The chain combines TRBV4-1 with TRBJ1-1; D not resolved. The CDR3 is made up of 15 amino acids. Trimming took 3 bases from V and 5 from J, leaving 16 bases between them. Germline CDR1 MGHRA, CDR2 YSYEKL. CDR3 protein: CASSQGGGKRTEAFF. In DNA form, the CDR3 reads TGCGCCAGCAGCCAGGGTGGAGGGAAGCGGACTGAAGCTTTCTTT.

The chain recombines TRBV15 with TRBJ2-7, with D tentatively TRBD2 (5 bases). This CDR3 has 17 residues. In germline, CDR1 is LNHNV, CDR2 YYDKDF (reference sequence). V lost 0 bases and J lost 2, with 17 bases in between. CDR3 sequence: CATSRDPVARTPYEQYF. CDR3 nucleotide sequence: TGTGCCACCAGCAGAGATCCGGTAGCGAGGACCCCCTACGAGCAGTACTTC.

The CDR3 DNA is TGTGCCAGCAGTGAAGTGTGGCAGGGTGCGGCTGGCTACACCTTC. Its translation is CASSEVWQGAAGYTF. This chain links TRBV2 with TRBJ1-2; a weak D match, TRBD1 (5 bases). The V and J ends lost 1 base and 7 bases respectively, with 16 bases between them. The CDR3 is made up of 15 amino acids. The germline V gene has CDR1 SNHLY and CDR2 FYNNEI.